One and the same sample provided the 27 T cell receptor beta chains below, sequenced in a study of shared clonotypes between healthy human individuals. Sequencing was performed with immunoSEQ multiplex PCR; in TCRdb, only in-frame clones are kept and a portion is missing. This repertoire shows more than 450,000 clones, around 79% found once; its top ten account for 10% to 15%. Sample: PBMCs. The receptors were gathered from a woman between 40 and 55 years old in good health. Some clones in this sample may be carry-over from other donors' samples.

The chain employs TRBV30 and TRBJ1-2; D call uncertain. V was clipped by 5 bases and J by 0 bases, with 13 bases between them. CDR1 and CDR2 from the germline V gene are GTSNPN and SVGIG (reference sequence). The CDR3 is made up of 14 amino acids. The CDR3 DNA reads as TGTGCCTGGTGGTACCCTAAAGCTAACTATGGCTACACCTTC. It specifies CAWWYPKANYGYTF.

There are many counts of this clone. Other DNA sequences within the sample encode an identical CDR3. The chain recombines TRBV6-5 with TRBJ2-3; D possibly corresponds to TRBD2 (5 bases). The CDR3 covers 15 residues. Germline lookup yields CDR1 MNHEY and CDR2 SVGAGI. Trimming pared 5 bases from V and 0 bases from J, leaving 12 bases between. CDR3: CASSHGLQSTDTQYF. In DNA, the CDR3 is TGTGCCAGCAGTCATGGACTGCAGAGCACAGATACGCAGTATTTT.

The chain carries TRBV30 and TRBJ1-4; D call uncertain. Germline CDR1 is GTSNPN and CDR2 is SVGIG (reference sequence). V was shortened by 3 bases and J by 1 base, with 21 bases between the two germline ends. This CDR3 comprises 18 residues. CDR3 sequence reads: CAWRADLTNPETNEKLFF. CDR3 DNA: TGTGCCTGGAGAGCGGACCTAACAAACCCCGAAACTAATGAAAAACTGTTTTTT.

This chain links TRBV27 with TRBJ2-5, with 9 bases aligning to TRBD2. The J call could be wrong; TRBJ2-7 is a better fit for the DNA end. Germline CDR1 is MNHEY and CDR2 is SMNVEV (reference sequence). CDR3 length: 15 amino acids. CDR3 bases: TGTGCCAGCAGTTTATATAGCGGGAGCGCCGACGAGCAGTACTTC. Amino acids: CASSLYSGSADEQYF.

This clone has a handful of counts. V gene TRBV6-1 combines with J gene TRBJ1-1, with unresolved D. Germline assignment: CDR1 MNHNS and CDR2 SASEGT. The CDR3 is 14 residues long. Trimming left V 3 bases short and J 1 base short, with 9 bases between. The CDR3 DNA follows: TGTGCCAGCAGTGATTGGGGTTGGAACACTGAAGCTTTCTTT. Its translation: CASSDWGWNTEAFF.

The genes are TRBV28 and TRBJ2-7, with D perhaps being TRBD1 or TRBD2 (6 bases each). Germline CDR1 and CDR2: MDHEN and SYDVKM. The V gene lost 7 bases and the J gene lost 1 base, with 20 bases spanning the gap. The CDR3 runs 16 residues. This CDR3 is CASKPPWGRESYEQYF. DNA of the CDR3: TGTGCCAGCAAACCCCCTTGGGGGCGGGAATCCTACGAGCAGTACTTC.

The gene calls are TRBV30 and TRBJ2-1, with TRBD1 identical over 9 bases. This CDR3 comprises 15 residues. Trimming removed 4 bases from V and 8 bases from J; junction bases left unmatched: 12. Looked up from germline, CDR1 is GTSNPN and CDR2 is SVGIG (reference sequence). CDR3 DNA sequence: TGTGCCTGGACCCAAGGGACAGGGTGGGGCGATGAGCAGTTCTTC. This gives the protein CAWTQGTGWGDEQFF.

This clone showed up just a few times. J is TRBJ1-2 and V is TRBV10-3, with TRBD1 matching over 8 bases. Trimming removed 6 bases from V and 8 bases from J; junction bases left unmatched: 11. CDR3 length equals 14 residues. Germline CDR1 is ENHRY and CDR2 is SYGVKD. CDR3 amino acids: CAISADREIPGYTF. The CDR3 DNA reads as TGTGCCATCAGCGCGGACAGGGAAATTCCGGGCTACACCTTC.

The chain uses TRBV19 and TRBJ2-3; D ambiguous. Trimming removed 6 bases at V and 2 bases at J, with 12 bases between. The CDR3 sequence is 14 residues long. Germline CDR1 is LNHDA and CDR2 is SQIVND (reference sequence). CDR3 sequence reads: CASSTGDFTDTQYF. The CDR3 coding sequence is TGTGCCAGTAGCACTGGAGATTTCACAGATACGCAGTATTTT.

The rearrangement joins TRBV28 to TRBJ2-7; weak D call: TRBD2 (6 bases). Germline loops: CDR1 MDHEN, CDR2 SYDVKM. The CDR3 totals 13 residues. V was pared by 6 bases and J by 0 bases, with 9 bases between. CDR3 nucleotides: TGTGCCAGCAGCCTGGGACTCTCCTACGAGCAGTACTTC. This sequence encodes CASSLGLSYEQYF.

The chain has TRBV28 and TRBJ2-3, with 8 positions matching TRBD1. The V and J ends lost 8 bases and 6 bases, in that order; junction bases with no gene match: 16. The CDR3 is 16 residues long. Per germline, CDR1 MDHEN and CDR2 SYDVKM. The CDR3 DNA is TGTGCCAGCGACCCGAGCCCCGGGACAGGCTTCGATACGCAGTATTTT. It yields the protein CASDPSPGTGFDTQYF. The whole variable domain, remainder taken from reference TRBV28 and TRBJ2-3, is DVKVTQSSRYLVKRTGEKVFLECVQDMDHENMFWYRQDPGLGLRLIYFSYDVKMKEKGDIPEGYSVSREKKERFSLILESASTNQTSMYLCASDPSPGTGFDTQYFGPGTRLTVL.

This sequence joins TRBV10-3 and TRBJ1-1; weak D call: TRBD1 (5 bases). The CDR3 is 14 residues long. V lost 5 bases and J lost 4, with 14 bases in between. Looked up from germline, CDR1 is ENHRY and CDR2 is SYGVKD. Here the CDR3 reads CAISREGLGTEAFF. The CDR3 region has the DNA TGTGCCATCAGTAGGGAGGGGCTGGGCACTGAAGCTTTCTTT.

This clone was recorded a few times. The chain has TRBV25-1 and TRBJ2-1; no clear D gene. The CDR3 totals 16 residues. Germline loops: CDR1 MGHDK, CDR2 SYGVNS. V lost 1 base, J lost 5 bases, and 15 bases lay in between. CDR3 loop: CASSEFGSYTHNEQFF. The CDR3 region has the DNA TGTGCCAGCAGTGAATTTGGGTCGTATACCCACAATGAGCAGTTCTTC.

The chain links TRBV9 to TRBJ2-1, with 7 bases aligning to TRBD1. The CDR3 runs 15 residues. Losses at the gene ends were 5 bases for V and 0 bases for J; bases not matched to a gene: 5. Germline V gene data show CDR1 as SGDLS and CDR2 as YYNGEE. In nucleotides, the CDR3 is TGTGCCAGCAGTACAGGGGCCAGCTCCTACAATGAGCAGTTCTTC. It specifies CASSTGASSYNEQFF.

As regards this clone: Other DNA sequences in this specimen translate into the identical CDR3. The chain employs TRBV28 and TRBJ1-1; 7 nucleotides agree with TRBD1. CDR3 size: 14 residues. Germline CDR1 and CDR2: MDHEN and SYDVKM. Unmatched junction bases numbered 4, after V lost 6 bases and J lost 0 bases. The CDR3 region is CASSLGQMNTEAFF. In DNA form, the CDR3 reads TGTGCCAGCAGCTTGGGACAGATGAACACTGAAGCTTTCTTT.

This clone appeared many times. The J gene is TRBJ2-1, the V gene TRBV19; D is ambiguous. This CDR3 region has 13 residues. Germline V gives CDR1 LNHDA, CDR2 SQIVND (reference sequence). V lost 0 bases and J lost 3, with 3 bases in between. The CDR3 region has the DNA TGTGCCAGTAGTATAGACCGCTACAATGAGCAGTTCTTC. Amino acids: CASSIDRYNEQFF.

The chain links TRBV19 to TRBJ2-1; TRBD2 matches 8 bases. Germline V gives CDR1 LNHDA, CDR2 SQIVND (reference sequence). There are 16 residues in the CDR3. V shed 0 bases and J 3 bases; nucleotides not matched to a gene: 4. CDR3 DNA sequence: TGTGCCAGTAGTATAGAGGGCGGGAGGATCTACAATGAGCAGTTCTTC. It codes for CASSIEGGRIYNEQFF.

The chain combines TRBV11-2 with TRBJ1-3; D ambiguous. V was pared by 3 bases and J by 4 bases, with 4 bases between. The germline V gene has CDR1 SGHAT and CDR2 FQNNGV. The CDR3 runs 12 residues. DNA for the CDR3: TGTGCCAGCAGCTTGTGGGGAAACACCATATATTTT. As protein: CASSLWGNTIYF. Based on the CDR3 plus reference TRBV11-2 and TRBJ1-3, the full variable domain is EAGVAQSPRYKIIEKRQSVAFWCNPISGHATLYWYQQILGQGPKLLIQFQNNGVVDDSQLPKDRFSAERLKGVDSTLKIQPAKLEDSAVYLCASSLWGNTIYFGEGSWLTVV.

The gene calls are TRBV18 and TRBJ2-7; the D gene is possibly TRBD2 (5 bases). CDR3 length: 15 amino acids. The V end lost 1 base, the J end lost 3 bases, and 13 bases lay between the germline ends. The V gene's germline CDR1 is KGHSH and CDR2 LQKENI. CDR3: CASSPQAEGNYEQYF. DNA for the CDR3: TGTGCCAGCTCACCACAGGCCGAGGGAAACTACGAGCAGTACTTC.

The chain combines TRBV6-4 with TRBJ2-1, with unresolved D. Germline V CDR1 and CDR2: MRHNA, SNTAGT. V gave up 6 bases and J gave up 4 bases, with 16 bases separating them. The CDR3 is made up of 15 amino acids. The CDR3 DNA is TGTGCCAGCAGATCGCTGGCTGGTGAATACAATGAGCAGTTCTTC. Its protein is CASRSLAGEYNEQFF.

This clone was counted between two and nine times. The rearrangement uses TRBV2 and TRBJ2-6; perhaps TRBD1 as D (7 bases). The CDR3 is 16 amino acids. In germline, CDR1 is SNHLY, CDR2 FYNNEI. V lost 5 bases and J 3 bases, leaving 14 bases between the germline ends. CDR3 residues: CASSLEGAVGANVLTF. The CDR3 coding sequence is TGTGCCAGCAGTTTGGAGGGGGCGGTTGGGGCCAACGTCCTGACTTTC.

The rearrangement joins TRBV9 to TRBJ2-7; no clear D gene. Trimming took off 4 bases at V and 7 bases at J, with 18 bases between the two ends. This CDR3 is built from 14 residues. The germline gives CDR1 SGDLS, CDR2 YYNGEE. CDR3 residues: CASSPPGSQREQYF. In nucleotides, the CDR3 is TGTGCCAGCAGCCCCCCGGGCAGCCAACGGGAGCAGTACTTC.

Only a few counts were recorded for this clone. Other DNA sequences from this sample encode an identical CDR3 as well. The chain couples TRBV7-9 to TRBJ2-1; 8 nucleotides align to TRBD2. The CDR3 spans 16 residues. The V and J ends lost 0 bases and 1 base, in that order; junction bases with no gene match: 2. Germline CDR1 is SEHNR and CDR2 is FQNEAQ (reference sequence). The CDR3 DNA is TGTGCCAGCAGCTTAGCCCTAGCGGGTTCCTACAATGAGCAGTTCTTC. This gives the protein CASSLALAGSYNEQFF.

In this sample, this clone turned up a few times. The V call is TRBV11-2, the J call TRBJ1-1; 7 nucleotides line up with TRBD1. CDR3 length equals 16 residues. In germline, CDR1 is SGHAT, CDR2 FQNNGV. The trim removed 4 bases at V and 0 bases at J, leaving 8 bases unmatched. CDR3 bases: TGTGCCAGCAGCTCATACAGGGGTTGGATGAACACTGAAGCTTTCTTT. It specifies CASSSYRGWMNTEAFF.

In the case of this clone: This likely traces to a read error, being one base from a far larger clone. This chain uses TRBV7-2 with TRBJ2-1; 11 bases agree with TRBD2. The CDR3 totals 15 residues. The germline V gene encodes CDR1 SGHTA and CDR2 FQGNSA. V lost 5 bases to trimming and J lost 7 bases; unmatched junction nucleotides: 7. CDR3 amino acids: CASSPRLAGQNEQFF. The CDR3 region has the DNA TGTGCCAGCAGCCCCCGACTAGCGGGACAGAATGAGCAGTTCTTC.

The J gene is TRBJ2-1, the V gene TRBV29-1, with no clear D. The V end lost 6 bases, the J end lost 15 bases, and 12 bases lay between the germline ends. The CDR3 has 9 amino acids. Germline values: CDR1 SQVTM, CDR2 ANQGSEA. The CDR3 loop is CSVGQPGFF. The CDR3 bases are TGCAGCGTCGGGCAGCCGGGGTTCTTC.

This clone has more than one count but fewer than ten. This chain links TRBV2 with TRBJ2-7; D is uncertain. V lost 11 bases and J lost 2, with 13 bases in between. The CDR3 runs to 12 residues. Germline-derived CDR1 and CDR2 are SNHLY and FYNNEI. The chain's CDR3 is CAARKQPYEQYF. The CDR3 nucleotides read TGTGCCGCTCGTAAACAGCCCTACGAGCAGTACTTC.